One and the same sample provided the 11 T cell receptor beta chains below, sequenced in a study of graft-versus-host responses after intestinal transplantation. The assay was immunoSEQ multiplex PCR, and TCRdb's table has in-frame clones only and misses some. The sample has 77,000 or so clones, 92% seen once. Sequences were derived from PBMCs, sampled 98 days after intestinal transplantation. These receptors were collected from a human patient who received an intestinal transplant, so some T cells may come from the graft donor.

The chain combines TRBV28 with TRBJ2-3, with D maybe TRBD2 (6 bases). V lost 2 bases, J lost 10 bases, and 16 bases lay in between. Germline V CDR1 and CDR2: MDHEN, SYDVKM. The CDR3 runs to 14 residues. Here the CDR3 reads CASSLREKGRAQYF. For the CDR3, the DNA is TGTGCCAGCAGTTTACGGGAGAAGGGTCGGGCGCAGTATTTT.

The V call is TRBV6-5, the J call TRBJ2-5; D is undetermined. This CDR3 contains 14 residues. V was cut by 4 bases and J by 5 bases, with 14 bases left in between. Germline CDR1 MNHEY, CDR2 SVGAGI. CDR3 in amino acids: CASSSAVLRETQYF. CDR3 nucleotide sequence: TGTGCCAGCAGTTCCGCGGTACTCCGGGAGACCCAGTACTTC.

The rearrangement links TRBV5-6 to TRBJ1-1, with 7 bases fitting TRBD1. Germline V gene data show CDR1 as SGHDT and CDR2 as YYEEEE. The ends lost 4 bases at V and 3 bases at J; junction bases unmatched: 6. This CDR3 contains 14 residues. The CDR3 DNA sequence: TGTGCCAGCAGCAGAACAGACAGGGACACTGAAGCTTTCTTT. This translates into CASSRTDRDTEAFF.

This clone occurred a few times. The chain has TRBV6-6 and TRBJ1-5; possible D gene TRBD1, 5 bases. The CDR3 is made up of 16 amino acids. Per the germline V gene, CDR1 is MNHNY and CDR2 is SVGAGI (reference sequence). V was shortened by 0 bases and J by 3 bases, with 12 bases between the two germline ends. The CDR3 reads CASSYSGAGSNQPQHF. The CDR3 coding sequence is TGTGCCAGCAGTTACTCTGGGGCAGGTTCCAATCAGCCCCAGCATTTT.

The CDR3 bases are TGTGCCAGCTCACTACAGGGCCCTAATTCACCCCTCCACTTT. Translating it yields CASSLQGPNSPLHF. The gene calls are TRBV18 and TRBJ1-6; D might be TRBD1 (6 bases). The ends were cut back, 4 bases at V and 6 bases at J, with 10 bases in the middle. The CDR3 covers 14 residues. Germline values: CDR1 KGHSH, CDR2 LQKENI.

V and J are TRBV18 and TRBJ2-7; tentative D call: TRBD2 (5 bases). Germline values: CDR1 KGHSH, CDR2 LQKENI. This CDR3 spans 13 amino acids. V was pared by 3 bases and J by 5 bases, with 11 bases between. The CDR3 sequence: CASSPTARDEQYF. DNA of the CDR3: TGTGCCAGCTCACCGACGGCGAGGGACGAGCAGTACTTC.

The chain has TRBV5-6 and TRBJ2-7, with TRBD1 matching 7 bases. The CDR3 contains 15 residues. V lost 7 bases to trimming and J lost 3 bases; unmatched junction nucleotides: 13. CDR1 and CDR2 from the germline V gene are SGHDT and YYEEEE. The CDR3 DNA reads TGTGCCAGCCGTGGCGCAGGGGGTGCTTTCTACGAGCAGTACTTC. Residues: CASRGAGGAFYEQYF.

This clone was observed a single time. The genes are TRBV2 and TRBJ1-6, with D perhaps TRBD1 (6 bases). Between the trimmed V and J ends, which lost 0 bases and 6 bases, there was a span of 21 bases. CDR3 length: 19 residues. Germline CDR1 reads SNHLY; CDR2 reads FYNNEI. The CDR3 DNA reads TGTGCCAGCAGTGAAGCTTATTTGATACAGGGATCGTTTAATTCACCCCTCCACTTT. Translation: CASSEAYLIQGSFNSPLHF.

The rearrangement joins TRBV7-9 to TRBJ2-5; the D is unclear. The length of the CDR3 is 13 residues. V gave up 6 bases and J gave up 7 bases, with 15 bases separating them. CDR1 is SEHNR, CDR2 FQNEAQ, per germline (reference sequence). The CDR3 here is CASSKDSLGTQYF. The CDR3 DNA is TGTGCCAGCAGTAAGGATAGCCTAGGGACCCAGTACTTC.

The V call is TRBV6-5, the J call TRBJ2-3; TRBD1 aligns across 8 bases. The CDR3 has 15 amino acids. V lost 5 bases and J lost 0; bases outside the gene matches: 4. CDR1 and CDR2 (germline): MNHEY, SVGAGI. The CDR3 sequence is CASSVDRVSTDTQYF. CDR3 coding DNA: TGTGCCAGCAGTGTGGACAGGGTCAGCACAGATACGCAGTATTTT.

The chain recombines TRBV11-2 with TRBJ2-1; D unclear. Deletions cut 3 bases from V and 2 bases from J, with 11 bases between. CDR1 is SGHAT and CDR2 is FQNNGV in the germline V gene. This CDR3 contains 15 residues. The CDR3 region is CASSLTSSTYNEQFF. The CDR3 DNA reads TGTGCCAGCAGCTTGACCTCGTCGACCTACAATGAGCAGTTCTTC.